The clone carrying this T cell receptor beta chain was recorded a few times. This sample was included in a study of blood T cell repertoires in COVID-19. Study in general: The cDNA or gDNA used as material had been derived from T cells, B-cell-depleted T cells, or PBMCs.

Source study methods: Scientists estimated how many nucleated cells there were by amplifying reference gene primers. Some clones are missing from TCRdb's copy, which holds only in-frame ones; the method was immunoSEQ multiplex PCR. For V, J and clone size, that table is used; D and trimming come from the DNA. The data contain over 55,000 clones, 85% to 90% of them singletons. The TCR comes from a man aged 50 to 59 with active COVID-19. The specimen sequenced was peripheral blood.

The CDR3 bases are TGTGCCAGCAGTTTTTCGGGGGGATACACCGGGGAGCTGTTTTTT. Translation gives CASSFSGGYTGELFF. The rearrangement joins TRBV28 to TRBJ2-2, with 7 nucleotides matching TRBD2. V shed 3 bases and J 3 bases; nucleotides not matched to a gene: 4. The germline V gene has CDR1 MDHEN and CDR2 SYDVKM. The CDR3 sequence is 15 residues long. Supplemented by reference TRBV28 and TRBJ2-2, the full variable domain reads DVKVTQSSRYLVKRTGEKVFLECVQDMDHENMFWYRQDPGLGLRLIYFSYDVKMKEKGDIPEGYSVSREKKERFSLILESASTNQTSMYLCASSFSGGYTGELFFGEGSRLTVL.